The present entry profiles one T cell receptor (beta chain) with its context. The germline V gene has CDR1 ENHRY and CDR2 SYGVKD. With 2 bases clipped from V and 5 bases from J, the junction kept 2 bases outside the gene matches. The CDR3 is 14 amino acids. This record comes from a study of OX40 agonist ivuxolimab in advanced cancers. The table came from immunoSEQ multiplex PCR; TCRdb's copy has only in-frame clones and leaves some out. The sample includes over 95,000 clones, around 85% of them seen just once. Sequencing used CD4+ or CD8+ T cells sorted from blood, obtained in a trial of the OX40 agonist ivuxolimab. The clonotype was recovered from an adult with an advanced solid tumor such as melanoma, head and neck, liver or kidney cancer. The genes are TRBV10-3 and TRBJ2-3; TRBD2 agrees at 9 bases. CDR3 sequence: CAISEGLARDTQYF. The CDR3 nucleotides are TGTGCCATCAGTGAGGGACTAGCGAGAGATACGCAGTATTTT.